A selection of T cell receptor beta chains follows, all from one sample in a study of Ad26.COV2.S vaccination and SARS-CoV-2 variants. TCRdb keeps only in-frame clones here, not all; method: immunoSEQ multiplex PCR. The sample contains hundreds of thousands of clones, 80% to 95% of which appear only once. This material consisted of peripheral blood, taken in a trial of Ad26.COV2.S vaccine versus placebo. The receptors were sampled from a person between 18 and 59 years old who received the Ad26.COV2.S COVID-19 vaccine or a placebo. Both conserved end residues are part of each CDR3. The D gene is left open where the match is weak. Expanded clones get a size class; other rows say once, few or many, or leave the size out.

clone_size	v_call	j_call	d_call	cdr3_aa	cdr3_nt
NA	TRBV7-3	TRBJ2-5	TRBD2	CASSLTGSGRGETQYF	TGTGCCAGCAGCTTAACGGGTAGCGGGAGGGGAGAGACCCAGTACTTC
NA	TRBV30	TRBJ2-3	NA	CAWSVGAVAGSTDTQYF	TGTGCCTGGAGTGTAGGCGCCGTGGCAGGGAGCACAGATACGCAGTATTTT
once	TRBV14	TRBJ1-2	TRBD1	CASSQDQGALYGYTF	TGTGCCAGCAGCCAAGATCAGGGGGCTCTCTATGGCTACACCTTC
NA	TRBV7-6	TRBJ2-1	TRBD1	CASSLQGQGDYNEQFF	TGTGCCAGCAGCTTACAGGGACAGGGGGATTACAATGAGCAGTTCTTC
NA	TRBV2	TRBJ2-1	NA	CASSEDSYNEQFF	TGTGCCAGCAGTGAAGACTCCTACAATGAGCAGTTCTTC
NA	TRBV15	TRBJ2-5	NA	CATSTTGTQVPQETQYF	TGTGCCACCAGCACCACCGGGACGCAAGTCCCCCAAGAGACCCAGTACTTC
NA	TRBV6-2/TRBV6-3	TRBJ2-3	TRBD2	CASSRQPGLAGSTDTQYF	TGTGCCAGCAGTAGACAGCCGGGGCTAGCGGGCTCCACAGATACGCAGTATTTT
NA	TRBV29-1	TRBJ2-5	TRBD1	CSVEEMTGPQETQYF	TGCAGCGTTGAAGAGATGACAGGGCCCCAAGAGACCCAGTACTTC
NA	TRBV18	TRBJ2-6	NA	CASSPGGSGANVLTF	TGTGCCAGCTCACCGGGGGGTTCTGGGGCCAACGTCCTGACTTTC
few	TRBV18	TRBJ1-6	TRBD1	CASSPPTGGNSPLHF	TGTGCCAGCTCACCACCGACAGGGGGCAATTCACCCCTCCACTTT
once	TRBV6-2/TRBV6-3	TRBJ2-2	NA	CASSSMGLLTGELFF	TGTGCCAGCAGTTCCATGGGACTCCTCACCGGGGAGCTGTTTTTT
NA	TRBV11-2	TRBJ2-7	NA	CASSPSLGVGQYF	TGTGCCAGCAGCCCCAGTTTGGGGGTTGGGCAGTACTTC
NA	TRBV9	TRBJ2-2	TRBD2	CASSVNILAGNTGELFF	TGTGCCAGCAGCGTAAATATACTAGCGGGAAACACCGGGGAGCTGTTTTTT
NA	TRBV5-1	TRBJ2-7	TRBD1	CASSLTGQGIYEQYF	TGCGCCAGCAGCTTGACAGGACAGGGGATCTACGAGCAGTACTTC
NA	TRBV12-3/TRBV12-4	TRBJ2-2	TRBD1	CATPGQVSGELFF	TGTGCCACCCCGGGACAGGTGTCCGGGGAGCTGTTTTTT
NA	TRBV27	TRBJ1-2	NA	CASSLDPIGGGYTF	TGTGCCAGCAGTTTAGACCCTATTGGAGGGGGCTACACCTTC
few	TRBV5-1	TRBJ1-2	TRBD1	CASSLGTDYGYTF	TGCGCCAGCAGCCTCGGGACAGATTATGGCTACACCTTC
NA	TRBV11-3	TRBJ2-5	TRBD2	CASSPAGGSQETQYF	TGTGCCAGCAGCCCAGCGGGGGGGTCACAAGAGACCCAGTACTTC
NA	TRBV27	TRBJ2-1	NA	CASSPRGSGDYNEQFF	TGTGCCAGCAGTCCGAGGGGTAGCGGAGATTACAATGAGCAGTTCTTC
NA	TRBV5-1	TRBJ1-4	TRBD1	CASRPAGQENEKLFF	TGCGCCAGCAGGCCCGCCGGACAGGAGAATGAAAAACTGTTTTTT
NA	TRBV28	TRBJ2-1	NA	CASSLAATGNNEQFF	TGTGCCAGCAGTTTAGCTGCCACAGGGAACAATGAGCAGTTCTTC
few	TRBV27	TRBJ2-7	NA	CASKGVALSSYEQYF	TGTGCCAGCAAAGGGGTAGCCTTATCCTCCTACGAGCAGTACTTC
NA	TRBV19	TRBJ2-3	TRBD2	CASSNSWTSGSDTQYF	TGTGCCAGTAGTAATTCTTGGACTAGCGGGAGTGATACGCAGTATTTT
many	TRBV4-2	TRBJ1-5	TRBD1	CASSQDGQGNQPQHF	TGTGCCAGCAGCCAAGATGGACAGGGCAATCAGCCCCAGCATTTT
NA	TRBV2	TRBJ1-3	TRBD1	CASSEGQGKGNTIYF	TGTGCCAGCAGTGAAGGACAGGGGAAAGGGAACACCATATATTTT